The T cell receptor (beta chain) under discussion was sequenced for a study of patients and donors after allogeneic stem cell transplantation. Germline-derived CDR1 and CDR2 are MNHEY and SVGAGI. The CDR3 loop spans 15 amino acids. Trimming cost V 2 bases and J 9 bases; bases outside gene matches: 6. In its sample, this clonotype was seen a few times. TCRdb analysed the RT-PCR reads with MiXCR anew, one entry per CDR3 protein. The repertoire includes tens of thousands of distinct CDR3 sequences, around 48% of them detected once, and about 64% sits in the top ten. The sequence derives from a human donor who was either an allogeneic HSCT recipient or a stem cell or donor lymphocyte infusion donor (not recorded which). It is not recorded whose cells these are; they may come from a transplant donor. The sequenced sample was blood, either unsorted or a sorted T cell fraction (not recorded which). The chain carries TRBV6-5 and TRBJ1-6; 8 bases map to TRBD1. CDR3: CASSYRTGFGSPLHF. DNA of the CDR3: TGTGCCAGCAGTTACAGGACAGGGTTTGGTTCACCCCTCCACTTT.